This T cell receptor beta chain emerged from a study of T cell clonotyping in hematopoietic cell transplantation. Time point here: recipient sample about 28 days before transplant, after cytoreduction. This table comes from immunoSEQ multiplex PCR, and its TCRdb copy is limited to in-frame clones, with some not included. This table has around 28,000 clones, roughly 85% appearing once. The CDR3 totals 13 residues. The germline V gene encodes CDR1 SGHTA and CDR2 FQGNSA. J gave up 8 bases and V 4 bases, and 7 bases lay outside the gene matches. The V gene is TRBV7-2, the J gene TRBJ1-1, with 7 bases aligning to TRBD1. The sequence was collected from a man aged 40-49 years with acute myeloid leukemia. Some clones in this sample may be carry-over from other donors' samples. Here the sequenced sample was peripheral blood mononuclear cells, taken before stem cell transplant. CDR3 sequence (DNA): TGTGCCAGCAGCTCGCAGGGGGTAGGGGAAGCTTTCTTT. Translation: CASSSQGVGEAFF.